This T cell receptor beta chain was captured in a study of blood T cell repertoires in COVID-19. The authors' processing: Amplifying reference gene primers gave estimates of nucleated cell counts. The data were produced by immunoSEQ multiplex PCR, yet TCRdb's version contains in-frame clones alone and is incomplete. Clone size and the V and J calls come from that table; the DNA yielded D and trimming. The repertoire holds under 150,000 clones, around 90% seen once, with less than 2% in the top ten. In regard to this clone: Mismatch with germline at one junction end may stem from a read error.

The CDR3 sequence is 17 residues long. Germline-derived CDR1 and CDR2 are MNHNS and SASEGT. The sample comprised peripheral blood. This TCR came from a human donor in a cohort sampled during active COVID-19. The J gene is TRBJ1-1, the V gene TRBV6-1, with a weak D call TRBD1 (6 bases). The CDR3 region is CASREAGTPQGNTEAFF. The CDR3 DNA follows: TGTGCCAGCAGAGAAGCCGGGACACCCCAGGGGAACACTGAAGCTTTCTTT.